This TCR beta chain was recovered during a study of shared clonotypes between healthy human individuals. Caucasian adults living in Nashville, Tennessee, provided all samples. Method: immunoSEQ multiplex PCR; TCRdb's copy keeps in-frame clones and lacks some. The table shows 2 million to 3 million clones, with over 85% occurring only once. In germline, CDR1 is SGHDN, CDR2 FVKESK. Trimming pared 4 bases from V and 3 bases from J, leaving 31 bases between. The CDR3 covers 20 residues. The sample comprised naive CD4+ T cells from PBMCs. Subset: CD45RA+ positively selected. The chain recombines TRBV14 with TRBJ2-7, with D perhaps being TRBD1 or TRBD2 (6 bases each). This receptor was obtained from a young man in good health. Some clones in this sample may be carry-over from other donors' samples. The CDR3 sequence is CASSPYLIGEYREAIYEQYF. The CDR3 bases are TGTGCCAGCAGCCCCTACCTTATTGGGGAATACAGGGAGGCAATCTACGAGCAGTACTTC.